This T cell receptor beta chain was sequenced in a study of T cell responses to AZD1222 COVID-19 vaccine. Regarding the study as a whole: AZD1222 recipients seropositive at baseline numbered only 6 or 7. Elevations in Spike-specific TCR breadth and depth followed administration of two AZD1222 doses. Repertoire sampling was restricted to post-peak T cell response timepoints. Clonal diversity was possibly underestimated, and the donors were mostly white British, with more females.

As regards this clone: Its antigen is undetermined.

Sequencing was performed with immunoSEQ multiplex PCR; in TCRdb, only in-frame clones are kept and a portion is missing. The sample holds 150,000 to 200,000 clones; approximately 90% are singletons and the top ten take under 1.5%. Germline CDR1 LGHDT, CDR2 YNNKEL (reference sequence). Trimming cost V 2 bases and J 0 bases, with 17 bases left between them. This CDR3 region has 19 residues. Sequenced material: peripheral blood, taken 28 days after the second AZD1222 dose. The chain uses TRBV3-1 (or the pseudogene TRBV3-2) and TRBJ2-6; no definite D call. The sequence was obtained from an adult who received the AZD1222 COVID-19 vaccine. The CDR3 sequence is CASSQLSPAVASGANVLTF. In nucleotides, the CDR3 is TGTGCCAGCAGCCAACTATCACCGGCAGTCGCCTCTGGGGCCAACGTCCTGACTTTC.